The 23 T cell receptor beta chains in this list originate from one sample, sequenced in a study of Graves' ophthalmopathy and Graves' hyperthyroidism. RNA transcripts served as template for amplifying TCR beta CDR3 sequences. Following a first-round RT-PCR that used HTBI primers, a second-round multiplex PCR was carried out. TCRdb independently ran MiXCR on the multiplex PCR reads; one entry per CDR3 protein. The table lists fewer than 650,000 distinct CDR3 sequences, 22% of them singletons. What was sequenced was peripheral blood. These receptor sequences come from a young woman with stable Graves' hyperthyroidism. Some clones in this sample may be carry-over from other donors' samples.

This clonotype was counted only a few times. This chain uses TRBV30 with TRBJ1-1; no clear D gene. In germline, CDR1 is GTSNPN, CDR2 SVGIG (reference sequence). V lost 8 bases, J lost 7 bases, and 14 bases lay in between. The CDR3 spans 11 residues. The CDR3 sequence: CARAYSDEAFF. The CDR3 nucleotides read TGTGCCCGGGCATACTCGGATGAAGCTTTCTTT. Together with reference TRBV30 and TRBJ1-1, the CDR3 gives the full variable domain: SQTIHQWPATLVQPVGSPLSLECTVEGTSNPNLYWYRQAAGRGLQLLFYSVGIGQISSEVPQNLSASRPQDRQFILSSKKLLLSDSGFYLCARAYSDEAFFGQGTRLTVV.

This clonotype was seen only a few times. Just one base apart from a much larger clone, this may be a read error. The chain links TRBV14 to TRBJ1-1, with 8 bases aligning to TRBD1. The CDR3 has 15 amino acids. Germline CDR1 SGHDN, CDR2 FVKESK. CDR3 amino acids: CASSQVPGQAGGASF. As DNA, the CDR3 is TGTGCCAGCAGCCAAGTCCCGGGACAGGCCGGTGGGGCTTCCTTT.

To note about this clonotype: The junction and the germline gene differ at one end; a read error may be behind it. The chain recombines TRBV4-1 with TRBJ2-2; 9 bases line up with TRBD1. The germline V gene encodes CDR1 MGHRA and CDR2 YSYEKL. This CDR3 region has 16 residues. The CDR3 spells CASSQTTGGYAGELLF. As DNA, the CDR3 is TGCGCCAGCAGCCAAACGACAGGGGGATACGCCGGGGAGCTGTTGTTT.

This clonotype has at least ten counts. CDR3 amino acids: CASSYLGWRGGEVNTEAFF. CDR3 nucleotide sequence: TGTGCCAGCAGTTACTTGGGATGGCGGGGCGGGGAAGTGAACACTGAAGCTTTCTTT. The chain couples TRBV6-2 or TRBV6-3 to TRBJ1-1, with D possibly matching TRBD1 (5 bases). Per germline, CDR1 MNHEY and CDR2 SVGEGT. This CDR3 has 19 amino acids. V was trimmed by 1 base and J by 0 bases, leaving 21 bases between them.

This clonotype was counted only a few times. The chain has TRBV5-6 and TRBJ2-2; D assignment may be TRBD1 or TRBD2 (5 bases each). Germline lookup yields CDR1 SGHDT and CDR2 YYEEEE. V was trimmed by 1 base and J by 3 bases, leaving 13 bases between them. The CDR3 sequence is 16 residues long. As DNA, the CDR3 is TGTGCCAGCAGCTTGATGGGGGAAATTTACACCGGGGAGCTGTTTTTT. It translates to CASSLMGEIYTGELFF.

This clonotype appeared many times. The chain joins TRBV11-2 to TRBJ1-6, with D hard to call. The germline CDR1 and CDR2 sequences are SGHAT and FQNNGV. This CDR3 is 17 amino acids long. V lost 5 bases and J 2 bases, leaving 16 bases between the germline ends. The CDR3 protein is CASSRLTRLTYNSPLHF. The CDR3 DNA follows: TGTGCCAGCAGCAGACTGACACGACTGACCTATAATTCACCCCTCCACTTT.

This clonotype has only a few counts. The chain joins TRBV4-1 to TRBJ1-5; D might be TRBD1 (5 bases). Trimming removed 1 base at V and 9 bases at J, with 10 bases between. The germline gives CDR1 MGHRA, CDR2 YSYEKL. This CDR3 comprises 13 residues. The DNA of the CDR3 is TGCGCCAGCAGCCAAGTGGGGGGGGGGCCCCAGCATTTT. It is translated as CASSQVGGGPQHF.

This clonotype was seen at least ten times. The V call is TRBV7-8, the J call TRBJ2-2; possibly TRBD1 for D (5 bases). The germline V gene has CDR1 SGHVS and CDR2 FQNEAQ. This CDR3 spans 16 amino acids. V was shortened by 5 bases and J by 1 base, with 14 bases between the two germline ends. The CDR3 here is CASSRAGQGNTGELFF. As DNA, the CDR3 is TGTGCCAGCAGCCGCGCTGGGCAGGGGAACACCGGGGAGCTGTTTTTT. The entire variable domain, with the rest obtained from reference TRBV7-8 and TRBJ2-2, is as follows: GAGVSQSPRYKVAKRGQDVALRCDPISGHVSLFWYQQALGQGPEFLTYFQNEAQLDKSGLPSDRFFAERPEGSVSTLKIQRTQQEDSAVYLCASSRAGQGNTGELFFGEGSRLTVL.

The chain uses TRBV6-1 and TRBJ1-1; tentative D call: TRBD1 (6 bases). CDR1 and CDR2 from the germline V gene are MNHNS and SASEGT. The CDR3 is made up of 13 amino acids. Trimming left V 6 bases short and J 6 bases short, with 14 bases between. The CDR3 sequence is CASRDTGLAEAFF. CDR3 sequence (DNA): TGTGCCAGCAGGGACACAGGGCTCGCTGAAGCTTTCTTT.

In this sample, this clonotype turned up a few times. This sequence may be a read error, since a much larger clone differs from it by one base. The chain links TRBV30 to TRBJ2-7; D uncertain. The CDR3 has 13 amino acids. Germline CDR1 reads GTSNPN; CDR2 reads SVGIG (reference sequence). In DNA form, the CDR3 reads TGTGCCTGGAGTTTCGGTTACTCCTACGAGCAGTGCTTC. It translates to CAWSFGYSYEQCF.

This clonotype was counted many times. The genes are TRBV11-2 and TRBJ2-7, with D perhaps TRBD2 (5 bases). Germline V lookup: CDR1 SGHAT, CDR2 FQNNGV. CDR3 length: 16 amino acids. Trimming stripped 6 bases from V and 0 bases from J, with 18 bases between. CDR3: CASSTLRGPSSYEQYF. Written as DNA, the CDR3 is TGTGCCAGCAGTACTTTACGGGGTCCGAGCTCCTACGAGCAGTACTTC.

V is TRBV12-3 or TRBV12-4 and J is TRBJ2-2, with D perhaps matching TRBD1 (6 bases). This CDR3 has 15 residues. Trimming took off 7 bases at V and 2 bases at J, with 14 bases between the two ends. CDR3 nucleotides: TGTGCCAGCACCCAAAATGGGGGCAACACCGGGGAGCTGTTTTTT. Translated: CASTQNGGNTGELFF.

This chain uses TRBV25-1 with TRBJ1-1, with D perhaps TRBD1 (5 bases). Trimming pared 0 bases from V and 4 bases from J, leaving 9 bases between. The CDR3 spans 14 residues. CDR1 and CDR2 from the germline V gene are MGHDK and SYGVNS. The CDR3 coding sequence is TGTGCCAGCAGTGAATACCAGGGTACCACTGAAGCTTTCTTT. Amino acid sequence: CASSEYQGTTEAFF.

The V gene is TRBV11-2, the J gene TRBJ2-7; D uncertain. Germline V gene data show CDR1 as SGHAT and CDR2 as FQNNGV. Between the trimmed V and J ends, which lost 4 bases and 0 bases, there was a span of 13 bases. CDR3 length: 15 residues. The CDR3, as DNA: TGTGCCAGCAGCTCCTTGAAAGGGAACTCCTACGAGCAGTACTTC. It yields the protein CASSSLKGNSYEQYF.

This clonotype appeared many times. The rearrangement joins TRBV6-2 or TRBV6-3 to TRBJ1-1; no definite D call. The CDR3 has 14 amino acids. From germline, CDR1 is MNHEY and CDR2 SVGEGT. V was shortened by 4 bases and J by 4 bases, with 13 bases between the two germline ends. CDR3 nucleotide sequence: TGTGCCAGCAGTTCGATGGTGGTTGGCACTGAAGCTTTCTTT. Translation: CASSSMVVGTEAFF.

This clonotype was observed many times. CDR3 DNA: TGCGCCAGCAGCCAAGATTCTCGGCCCGGGGGCTACACCTTC. Translated: CASSQDSRPGGYTF. V is TRBV4-1 and J is TRBJ1-2; D call uncertain. V was pared by 0 bases and J by 8 bases, with 13 bases between. Germline V gene data show CDR1 as MGHRA and CDR2 as YSYEKL. This CDR3 is built from 14 residues.

The CDR3 DNA follows: TGTGCCAGCACGAGGAGGACTCAACAAGAGACCCAGTACTTC. It is translated as CASTRRTQQETQYF. The chain carries TRBV2 and TRBJ2-5, with D possibly being TRBD2 (5 bases). This CDR3 is 14 amino acids long. CDR1 and CDR2 (germline): SNHLY, FYNNEI. V was trimmed by 7 bases and J by 2 bases, leaving 14 bases between them.

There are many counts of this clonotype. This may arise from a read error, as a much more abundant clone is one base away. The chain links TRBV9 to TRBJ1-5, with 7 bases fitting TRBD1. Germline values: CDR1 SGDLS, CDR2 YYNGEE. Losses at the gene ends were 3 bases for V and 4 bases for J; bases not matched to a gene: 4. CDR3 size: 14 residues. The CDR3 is CASSAGTANQPQHF. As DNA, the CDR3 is TGTGCCAGCAGCGCCGGGACAGCAAATCAGCCCCAGCATTTT.

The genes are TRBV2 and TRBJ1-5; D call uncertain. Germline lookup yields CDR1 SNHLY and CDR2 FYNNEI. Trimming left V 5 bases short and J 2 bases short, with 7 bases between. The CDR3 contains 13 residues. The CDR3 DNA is TGTGCCAGCAGTCGACGTGGCAATCAGCCCCAGCATTTT. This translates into CASSRRGNQPQHF.

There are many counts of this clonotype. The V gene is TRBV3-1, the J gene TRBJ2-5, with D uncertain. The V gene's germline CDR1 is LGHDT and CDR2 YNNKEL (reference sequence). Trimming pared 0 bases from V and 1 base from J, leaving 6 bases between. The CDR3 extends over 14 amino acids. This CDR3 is CASSQEELQETQYF. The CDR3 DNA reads TGTGCCAGCAGCCAAGAGGAGCTCCAAGAGACCCAGTACTTC.

CDR3 loop: CASSFWGYSETQYF. In nucleotides, the CDR3 is TGTGCCAGCAGCTTCTGGGGCTACTCTGAGACCCAGTACTTC. This chain joins TRBV7-8 and TRBJ2-5; the D gene is possibly TRBD1 (5 bases). CDR1 and CDR2 from the germline V gene are SGHVS and FQNEAQ. The ends were cut back, 3 bases at V and 5 bases at J, with 13 bases in the middle. The CDR3 has 14 amino acids. Variable domain in full (rest from reference TRBV7-8 and TRBJ2-5): GAGVSQSPRYKVAKRGQDVALRCDPISGHVSLFWYQQALGQGPEFLTYFQNEAQLDKSGLPSDRFFAERPEGSVSTLKIQRTQQEDSAVYLCASSFWGYSETQYFGPGTRLLVL.

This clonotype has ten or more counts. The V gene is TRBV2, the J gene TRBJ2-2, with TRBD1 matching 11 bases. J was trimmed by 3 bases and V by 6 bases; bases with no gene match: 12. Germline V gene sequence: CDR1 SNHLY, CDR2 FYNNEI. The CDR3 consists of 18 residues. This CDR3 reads CASRPGTGGFLDTGELFF. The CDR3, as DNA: TGTGCCAGCAGACCCGGGACAGGGGGTTTTTTGGACACCGGGGAGCTGTTTTTT.

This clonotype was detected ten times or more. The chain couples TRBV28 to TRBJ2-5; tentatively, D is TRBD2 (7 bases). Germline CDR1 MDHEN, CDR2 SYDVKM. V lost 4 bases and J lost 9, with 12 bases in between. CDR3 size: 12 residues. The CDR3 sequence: CASSSPGGPQYF. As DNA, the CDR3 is TGTGCCAGCAGTTCCCCCGGGGGGCCCCAGTACTTC.